A single T cell receptor (beta chain) is shown here with its context. The antigen is not known. V shed 0 bases and J 5 bases; nucleotides not matched to a gene: 13. CDR1 and CDR2 (germline): SGDLS, YYNGEE. This CDR3 comprises 18 residues. This entry belongs to a study of T cell responses to AZD1222 COVID-19 vaccine. General observations from the study: Sampled repertoires all dated from after the peak T cell response. Unmutated variant regions are reportedly the target of nearly half of TCRs that are spike-specific. Clonal diversity was possibly underestimated, and white British individuals and females predominated among donors.

TCRdb's copy holds only in-frame clones and misses some; the assay was immunoSEQ multiplex PCR. The sample has about 190,000 clones, approximately 91% seen once. Material: peripheral blood, obtained on day 0 of AZD1222 vaccination. The sequence came from an adult in good health. The chain combines TRBV9 with TRBJ2-2, with 7 nucleotides matching TRBD1. CDR3 nucleotide sequence: TGTGCCAGCAGCGTAGCCGCTCGAGGGGGCTCAGTTACCGGGGAGCTGTTTTTT. Residues: CASSVAARGGSVTGELFF.